Listed below are T cell receptor beta chains from one sample, sequenced in a study of shared clonotypes between healthy human individuals. This table comes from immunoSEQ multiplex PCR, and its TCRdb copy is limited to in-frame clones, with some not included. This table has millions of clones, over 90% appearing once. Specimen: naive CD4+ T cells from PBMCs. The receptors here all came from a man between 18 and 29 years old in good health. Some clones in this sample may be carry-over from other donors' samples. Each CDR3 is given with its conserved first and last residue. Fields, in order: clone size, J gene, V gene, D gene, CDR3 DNA, CDR3 protein. A D gene is named only where the DNA matches it firmly. Size values are once, few and many counts, or a class for expanded clones, and some rows have none.

clone_size: NA
j_call: TRBJ2-7
v_call: TRBV5-5
d_call: TRBD1
cdr3_nt: TGTGCCAGCAGCATACAGGGGGCCCTACCCCCCTACGAGCAGTACTTC
cdr3_aa: CASSIQGALPPYEQYF

clone_size: NA
j_call: TRBJ2-1
v_call: TRBV29-1
d_call: NA
cdr3_nt: TGCAGCGTTGAAGACCCGTTTTCCTCCTACAATGAGCAGTTCTTC
cdr3_aa: CSVEDPFSSYNEQFF

clone_size: NA
j_call: TRBJ1-1
v_call: TRBV28
d_call: NA
cdr3_nt: TGTGCCAGCAGTTGGGGATCCATGAGCACTGAAGCTTTCTTT
cdr3_aa: CASSWGSMSTEAFF

clone_size: NA
j_call: TRBJ2-7
v_call: TRBV5-1
d_call: TRBD2
cdr3_nt: TGCGCCAGCAGCTTGGATTTAGCGGGAAAAACCGAGCAGTACTTC
cdr3_aa: CASSLDLAGKTEQYF

clone_size: NA
j_call: TRBJ1-5
v_call: TRBV23-1
d_call: TRBD1
cdr3_nt: TGCGCCAGCAGTCAACCATCCCGGGACAGGGGTAAAAATCAGCCCCAGCATTTT
cdr3_aa: CASSQPSRDRGKNQPQHF

clone_size: NA
j_call: TRBJ2-7
v_call: TRBV10-3
d_call: NA
cdr3_nt: TGTGCCATCAGTGGGACAAACTACGAGCAGTACTTC
cdr3_aa: CAISGTNYEQYF

clone_size: NA
j_call: TRBJ2-3
v_call: TRBV4-3
d_call: NA
cdr3_nt: TGCGCCAGCAGTCTACGACCTATCACCCAAGATACGCAGTATTTT
cdr3_aa: CASSLRPITQDTQYF

clone_size: NA
j_call: TRBJ2-7
v_call: TRBV28
d_call: NA
cdr3_nt: TGTGCCAGCACAAGCCCCTACGAGCAGTACTTC
cdr3_aa: CASTSPYEQYF

clone_size: NA
j_call: TRBJ2-1
v_call: TRBV9
d_call: NA
cdr3_nt: TGTGCCAGCAGCCCCCTAGGGTACAATGAGCAGTTCTTC
cdr3_aa: CASSPLGYNEQFF

clone_size: NA
j_call: TRBJ1-3
v_call: TRBV5-1
d_call: NA
cdr3_nt: TGCGCCAGCAGCTTGTACGGAACGACACCTTCCGGAAACACCATATATTTT
cdr3_aa: CASSLYGTTPSGNTIYF

clone_size: NA
j_call: TRBJ2-7
v_call: TRBV11-1
d_call: TRBD1
cdr3_nt: TGTGCCAGCAGCCTGCGACAGGGCCTGAGGGACGAGCAGTACTTC
cdr3_aa: CASSLRQGLRDEQYF

clone_size: NA
j_call: TRBJ2-6
v_call: TRBV4-3
d_call: TRBD1
cdr3_nt: TGCGCCAGCAGCCCGCAGGGGGCAGGGGCCAACGTCCTGACTTTC
cdr3_aa: CASSPQGAGANVLTF

clone_size: NA
j_call: TRBJ2-1
v_call: TRBV29-1
d_call: TRBD2
cdr3_nt: TGCAGCGTTGGGGAGGGTTCCTACAATGAGCAGTTCTTC
cdr3_aa: CSVGEGSYNEQFF

clone_size: once
j_call: TRBJ1-4
v_call: TRBV10-3
d_call: NA
cdr3_nt: TGTGCCATCAGTGAGTCGGGGGCAGCTAATGAAAAACTGTTTTTT
cdr3_aa: CAISESGAANEKLFF

clone_size: NA
j_call: TRBJ2-5
v_call: TRBV4-1
d_call: TRBD1
cdr3_nt: TGCGCCAGCAGCGTTCGGACAGGGCAGGAGACCCAGTACTTC
cdr3_aa: CASSVRTGQETQYF

clone_size: NA
j_call: TRBJ2-4
v_call: TRBV25-1
d_call: NA
cdr3_nt: TGTGCCAGCAGTGCCGGTATAGCCAAAAACATTCAGTACTTC
cdr3_aa: CASSAGIAKNIQYF

clone_size: NA
j_call: TRBJ2-2
v_call: TRBV19
d_call: NA
cdr3_nt: TGTGCCAGTAGGCCGCGGTACCGGACCGGGGAGCTGTTTTTT
cdr3_aa: CASRPRYRTGELFF

clone_size: NA
j_call: TRBJ2-7
v_call: TRBV5-6
d_call: TRBD1
cdr3_nt: TGTGCCAGCAGCTTTGGAGACAGGGGGTCCTACGAGCAGTACTTC
cdr3_aa: CASSFGDRGSYEQYF

clone_size: NA
j_call: TRBJ2-6
v_call: TRBV5-1
d_call: TRBD1
cdr3_nt: TGCGCCAGCAGCCCTTGGACAGGGCAAACCTCCTCTGGGGCCAACGTCCTGACTTTC
cdr3_aa: CASSPWTGQTSSGANVLTF

clone_size: NA
j_call: TRBJ2-1
v_call: TRBV15
d_call: NA
cdr3_nt: TGTGCCACCAGCAGAGATATTGGCGGGATTAGTAATGAGCAGTTCTTC
cdr3_aa: CATSRDIGGISNEQFF

clone_size: NA
j_call: TRBJ1-2
v_call: TRBV2
d_call: NA
cdr3_nt: TGTGCCAGCAGTGATTACGGGACCGCCGCAGTTGGCTACACCTTC
cdr3_aa: CASSDYGTAAVGYTF

clone_size: NA
j_call: TRBJ2-3
v_call: TRBV19
d_call: TRBD2
cdr3_nt: TGTGCCAGTAGTCCCCCCGTTTCGGGGGGAAAAGGTCTTGATACGCAGTATTTT
cdr3_aa: CASSPPVSGGKGLDTQYF

clone_size: NA
j_call: TRBJ1-5
v_call: TRBV19
d_call: NA
cdr3_nt: TGTGCCAGTAGTATTCAGTCAGATAGCAATCAGCCCCAGCATTTT
cdr3_aa: CASSIQSDSNQPQHF

clone_size: NA
j_call: TRBJ2-7
v_call: TRBV11-3
d_call: NA
cdr3_nt: TGTGCCAGCAGCTTAGGGGCACAGACCTACGAGCAGTACTTC
cdr3_aa: CASSLGAQTYEQYF

clone_size: NA
j_call: TRBJ1-5
v_call: TRBV6-4
d_call: NA
cdr3_nt: TGTGCCAGCAGTCCCGAGAGGGTAGGCCAGCCCCAGCATTTT
cdr3_aa: CASSPERVGQPQHF

clone_size: NA
j_call: TRBJ2-5
v_call: TRBV5-1
d_call: NA
cdr3_nt: TGCGCCAGCAGCCCCGTCCCCGCCCGGGAGACCCAGTACTTC
cdr3_aa: CASSPVPARETQYF

clone_size: NA
j_call: TRBJ1-1
v_call: TRBV6-6
d_call: NA
cdr3_nt: TGTGCCAGCTCCCTTGACCAGGCAGTAAAAGCTTTCTTT
cdr3_aa: CASSLDQAVKAFF

clone_size: once
j_call: TRBJ2-7
v_call: TRBV5-3
d_call: TRBD2
cdr3_nt: TGTGCCAGAAGCCCCCGGGGCTGGGTAGCGGGAGGTTCCTACGAGCAGTACTTC
cdr3_aa: CARSPRGWVAGGSYEQYF